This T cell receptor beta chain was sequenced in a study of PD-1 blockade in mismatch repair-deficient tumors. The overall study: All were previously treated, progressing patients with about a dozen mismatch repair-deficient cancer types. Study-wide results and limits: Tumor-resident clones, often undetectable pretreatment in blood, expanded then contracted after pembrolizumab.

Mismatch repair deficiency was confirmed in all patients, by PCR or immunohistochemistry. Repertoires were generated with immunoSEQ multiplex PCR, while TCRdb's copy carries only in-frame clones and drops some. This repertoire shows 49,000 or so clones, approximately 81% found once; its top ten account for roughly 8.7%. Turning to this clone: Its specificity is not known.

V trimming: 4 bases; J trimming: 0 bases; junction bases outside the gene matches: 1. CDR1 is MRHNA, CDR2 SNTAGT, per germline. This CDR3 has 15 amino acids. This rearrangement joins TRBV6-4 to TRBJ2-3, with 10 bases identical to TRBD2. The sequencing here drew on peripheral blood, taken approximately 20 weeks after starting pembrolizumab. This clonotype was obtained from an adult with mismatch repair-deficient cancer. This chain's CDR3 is CASSATSGSTDTQYF. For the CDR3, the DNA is TGTGCCAGCAGTGCGACTAGCGGGAGCACAGATACGCAGTATTTT.